The 13 T cell receptor beta chains given below trace back to one sample, sequenced in a study of control samples from healthy donors and cancer patients. TCRdb keeps only in-frame clones here, not all; method: immunoSEQ multiplex PCR. Of about 130,000 clones in the sample, over 80% were seen once. Specimen: PBMCs. These receptors were obtained from a man older than 75 with head and neck cancer.

This clone was detected once. This rearrangement joins TRBV10-2 to TRBJ1-1; perhaps TRBD1 as D (5 bases). The germline V and J ends were trimmed by 6 bases and 1 base, with 18 bases remaining between them. This CDR3 has 16 residues. Germline CDR1 WSHSY, CDR2 SAAADI. The CDR3 reads CASSFLSGQENTEAFF. The CDR3 region has the DNA TGCGCCAGCAGCTTTCTAAGTGGACAAGAGAACACTGAAGCTTTCTTT.

The V gene is TRBV10-1, the J gene TRBJ2-6; 8 nucleotides match TRBD1. Germline CDR1 WNHNN, CDR2 SYGVQD (reference sequence). The CDR3 sequence is 18 residues long. Trimming took 5 bases from V and 0 from J; bases not matched to a gene: 9. CDR3 region: CASSKGQGSSSGANVLTF. In DNA form, the CDR3 reads TGCGCCAGCAGTAAAGGACAGGGATCATCCTCTGGGGCCAACGTCCTGACTTTC.

This rearrangement joins TRBV24-1 to TRBJ1-1, with unresolved D. Looked up from germline, CDR1 is KGHDR and CDR2 is SFDVKD. The CDR3 extends over 13 amino acids. Trimming took off 4 bases at V and 0 bases at J, with 5 bases between the two ends. The CDR3 DNA reads TGTGCCACCAGTGACGGGATGAACACTGAAGCTTTCTTT. Protein: CATSDGMNTEAFF.

CDR3 sequence: CASSLDYTGELFF. CDR3 bases: TGTGCCAGCAGTTTGGACTACACCGGGGAGCTGTTTTTT. The chain recombines TRBV6-5 with TRBJ2-2, with a weak D call TRBD2 (5 bases). Germline V gives CDR1 MNHEY, CDR2 SVGAGI. The CDR3 length is 13 residues. The V end lost 4 bases, the J end lost 3 bases, and 6 bases lay between the germline ends.

This chain connects TRBV29-1 to TRBJ2-5, with TRBD1 matching 7 bases. CDR3 length: 12 residues. V lost 5 bases, J lost 4 bases, and 4 bases stayed unmatched. CDR1 SQVTM and CDR2 ANQGSEA come from the germline V gene. The CDR3 loop reads CSVIRGRETQYF. The CDR3 DNA follows: TGCAGCGTTATTAGGGGGCGAGAGACCCAGTACTTC.

The rearrangement links TRBV6-5 to TRBJ2-5; D is tentatively TRBD1 or TRBD2 (6 bases each). The V gene lost 11 bases and the J gene lost 2 bases, with 15 bases spanning the gap. This CDR3 is built from 13 residues. From germline, CDR1 is MNHEY and CDR2 SVGAGI. The CDR3 sequence is CAGTGAHQETQYF. DNA of the CDR3: TGTGCCGGCACGGGGGCCCATCAAGAGACCCAGTACTTC.

This clone was observed a single time. This rearrangement joins TRBV7-9 to TRBJ2-7; possibly TRBD1 for D (5 bases). CDR3 length equals 15 residues. The germline V and J ends were trimmed by 6 bases and 3 bases, with 18 bases remaining between them. The germline gives CDR1 SEHNR, CDR2 FQNEAQ (reference sequence). The chain's CDR3 is CASRDTRDSSYEQYF. DNA for the CDR3: TGTGCCAGCAGAGATACCCGAGACAGTAGCTACGAGCAGTACTTC.

This clone was seen just once. The V gene is TRBV21-1, the J gene TRBJ1-6. TRBV21-1 is a listed pseudogene. CDR3 length: 14 residues. The CDR3 coding sequence is TGTGCCAGCAGCAAAGCGCTCCGTGGTTCACCCCTCCACTTT. Translation gives CASSKALRGSPLHF.

This rearrangement joins TRBV6-1 to TRBJ1-6, with TRBD1 as a possible D gene (5 bases). V was shortened by 6 bases and J by 7 bases, with 13 bases between the two germline ends. The CDR3 runs 14 residues. Per germline, CDR1 MNHNS and CDR2 SASEGT. In nucleotides, the CDR3 is TGTGCCAGCAGCCAGACAGTCAGAAATTCACCCCTCCACTTT. The encoded protein is CASSQTVRNSPLHF.

The chain has TRBV7-6 and TRBJ2-5; the D call may be TRBD1 or TRBD2 (5 bases each). The CDR3 is made up of 15 amino acids. V was shortened by 6 bases and J by 0 bases, with 14 bases between the two germline ends. The germline CDR1 and CDR2 sequences are SGHVS and FNYEAQ. The CDR3 protein is CASRGDYQDQETQYF. The DNA of the CDR3 is TGTGCCAGCAGGGGGGATTATCAGGACCAAGAGACCCAGTACTTC.

The chain couples TRBV7-2 to TRBJ1-3; D might be TRBD1 (5 bases). Trimming took 4 bases from V and 4 from J, leaving 17 bases between them. Germline V gene lookup returns CDR1 SGHTA and CDR2 FQGNSA. The CDR3 runs to 16 residues. CDR3 in DNA: TGTGCCAGCAGCTACGGGAGGGTCAGGGAAGGAAACACCATATATTTT. It yields the protein CASSYGRVREGNTIYF.

V and J are TRBV19 and TRBJ1-2, with D tentatively TRBD1 (5 bases). V shed 3 bases and J shed 4 bases, with 21 bases lying between them. CDR1 is LNHDA and CDR2 is SQIVND in the germline V gene (reference sequence). The CDR3 covers 17 residues. The CDR3 is CASSIPTGTGRIYGYTF. CDR3 nucleotide sequence: TGTGCCAGTAGTATCCCCACCGGGACGGGGAGAATCTATGGCTACACCTTC.

The chain couples TRBV7-9 to TRBJ2-1, with TRBD2 identical over 7 bases. V shed 0 bases and J 4 bases; nucleotides not matched to a gene: 6. CDR3 length equals 16 residues. CDR1 and CDR2 (germline): SEHNR, FQNEAQ (reference sequence). DNA of the CDR3: TGTGCCAGCAGCTTAGCTGGCGGGAGAGTGTACAATGAGCAGTTCTTC. Its translation: CASSLAGGRVYNEQFF.